Each of the 31 T cell receptor beta chains below was sequenced from the same sample in a study of graft-versus-host responses after intestinal transplantation. Using immunoSEQ multiplex PCR, the repertoire was profiled, and TCRdb retains in-frame clones only, with some absent. Of about 27,000 clones in the sample, over 90% are singletons; the top ten hold 0.45% to 0.6%. This sample comprised PBMCs, obtained 18 days after transplant. The receptors originated from a human patient who received an intestinal transplant, so some T cells may come from the graft donor.

The chain carries TRBV27 and TRBJ1-2; no definite D call. Trimming took off 5 bases at V and 4 bases at J, with 17 bases between the two ends. This CDR3 is built from 15 residues. CDR1 and CDR2 (germline): MNHEY, SMNVEV (reference sequence). Written as DNA, the CDR3 is TGTGCCAGCAGTCCCCGCGCCGGTTCTCGCTATGGCTACACCTTC. It yields the protein CASSPRAGSRYGYTF.

The gene calls are TRBV27 and TRBJ1-1, with a weak D call TRBD1 (5 bases). Germline V gives CDR1 MNHEY, CDR2 SMNVEV (reference sequence). The V gene lost 10 bases and the J gene lost 7 bases, with 19 bases spanning the gap. This CDR3 has 13 residues. The CDR3 spells CATLNRSANEAFF. In nucleotides, the CDR3 is TGTGCCACCCTGAACAGGAGCGCAAATGAAGCTTTCTTT.

The rearrangement uses TRBV2 and TRBJ1-2, with 9 bases fitting TRBD1. J lost 3 bases, V lost 6 bases, and 5 bases had no gene match. Germline CDR1 is SNHLY and CDR2 is FYNNEI. CDR3 length: 14 amino acids. This CDR3 reads CASSEQGADYGYTF. CDR3 coding DNA: TGTGCCAGCAGCGAACAGGGGGCAGACTATGGCTACACCTTC.

This chain connects TRBV29-1 to TRBJ2-1, with a tentative D call TRBD1 (5 bases). The CDR3 is 14 amino acids. The V gene lost 3 bases and the J gene lost 8 bases, with 17 bases spanning the gap. The germline gives CDR1 SQVTM, CDR2 ANQGSEA. The CDR3 DNA reads as TGCAGCGTTGATGGCAGGGTAGGTAGGGATGAGCAGTTCTTC. Protein sequence: CSVDGRVGRDEQFF.

This chain joins TRBV6-5 and TRBJ2-7, with D maybe TRBD1 (6 bases). Germline V gene lookup returns CDR1 MNHEY and CDR2 SVGAGI. The CDR3 contains 14 residues. Trimming shortened V by 6 bases and J by 4 bases, and 16 bases separated the two germline ends. The CDR3: CASRGPRTEYEQYF. The CDR3 DNA sequence: TGTGCCAGCAGGGGACCACGGACAGAATACGAGCAGTACTTC.

The gene calls are TRBV4-1 and TRBJ2-7, with 7 bases matching TRBD2. The CDR3 consists of 16 residues. The J segment lost 0 bases and the V segment lost 0 bases, leaving 5 bases of the junction unmatched. Germline V gene data show CDR1 as MGHRA and CDR2 as YSYEKL. The CDR3 loop is CASSQEGLPSSYEQYF. In nucleotides, the CDR3 is TGCGCCAGCAGCCAAGAGGGACTACCGAGCTCCTACGAGCAGTACTTC.

CDR3 residues: CASSAFLSNQPQHF. CDR3 DNA sequence: TGTGCCAGCAGCGCGTTTTTGAGCAATCAGCCCCAGCATTTT. The rearrangement uses TRBV5-6 and TRBJ1-5; the D is unclear. Germline V CDR1 and CDR2: SGHDT, YYEEEE. V lost 4 bases and J 1 base, leaving 9 bases between the germline ends. The length of the CDR3 is 14 residues.

The chain combines TRBV5-1 with TRBJ2-7; D tentatively fits TRBD1 or TRBD2 (5 bases each). Trimming pared 3 bases from V and 1 base from J, leaving 11 bases between. The CDR3 sequence is 14 residues long. Germline V lookup: CDR1 SGHRS, CDR2 YFSETQ. The CDR3 region has the DNA TGCGCCAGCAGCTCCGGGACGGAGTCCTACGAGCAGTACTTC. Residues: CASSSGTESYEQYF.

The chain joins TRBV9 to TRBJ2-1, with 7 bases fitting TRBD1. After removal of 0 bases from V and 0 bases from J, the junction contained 6 bases not matched to a gene. The CDR3 spans 17 residues. Germline V gene sequence: CDR1 SGDLS, CDR2 YYNGEE. Here the CDR3 DNA reads TGTGCCAGCAGCGTAGAAACAGCAGGGGGCTCCTACAATGAGCAGTTCTTC. It yields the protein CASSVETAGGSYNEQFF.

The genes are TRBV10-1 and TRBJ2-1; D is undetermined. Trimming took 4 bases from V and 9 from J, leaving 10 bases between them. Germline CDR1 reads WNHNN; CDR2 reads SYGVQD (reference sequence). The CDR3 loop spans 12 amino acids. The CDR3 sequence is CASSGASGEQFF. CDR3 coding DNA: TGCGCCAGCAGTGGGGCCTCCGGTGAGCAGTTCTTC.

CDR3 coding DNA: TGTGCCATCAGTGAGTCTTTACAGAGCGCCTCCACCATATATTTT. Protein: CAISESLQSASTIYF. The J gene is TRBJ1-3, the V gene TRBV10-3; D remains ambiguous. This CDR3 contains 15 residues. The ends were cut back, 0 bases at V and 9 bases at J, with 15 bases in the middle. Germline-derived CDR1 and CDR2 are ENHRY and SYGVKD.

This chain links TRBV2 with TRBJ1-2, with TRBD1 matching over 7 bases. The germline V gene encodes CDR1 SNHLY and CDR2 FYNNEI. The CDR3 contains 13 residues. The J segment lost 7 bases and the V segment lost 9 bases, leaving 11 bases of the junction unmatched. The chain's CDR3 is CARLQGGAIGYTF. Here the CDR3 DNA reads TGTGCCAGACTCCAGGGGGGCGCAATTGGCTACACCTTC.

The rearrangement links TRBV14 to TRBJ1-5; no definite D call. The V gene lost 4 bases and the J gene lost 7 bases, with 11 bases spanning the gap. In germline, CDR1 is SGHDN, CDR2 FVKESK. The CDR3 spans 13 residues. DNA of the CDR3: TGTGCCAGCAGCCCCGGACTGGGGCAGCCCCAGCATTTT. Its translation is CASSPGLGQPQHF.

This chain connects TRBV5-1 to TRBJ2-4; TRBD2 might be the D (6 bases). The CDR3 extends over 20 amino acids. Germline-derived CDR1 and CDR2 are SGHRS and YFSETQ. The V end was cut by 5 bases, the J end by 0 bases, with 27 bases between. The CDR3 spells CASRITPRDSRGLAKNIQYF. The CDR3 coding sequence is TGCGCCAGCAGGATAACACCCCGGGACTCAAGGGGTCTAGCCAAAAACATTCAGTACTTC.

The J gene is TRBJ1-2, the V gene TRBV9, with unresolved D. V was clipped by 4 bases and J by 10 bases, with 17 bases between them. The CDR3 covers 13 residues. Germline V gives CDR1 SGDLS, CDR2 YYNGEE. The CDR3 DNA reads as TGTGCCAGCAGCCCCGACATGTATGGTGACTACACCTTC. It specifies CASSPDMYGDYTF.

The gene calls are TRBV2 and TRBJ2-1; 8 bases line up with TRBD2. The CDR3 sequence is 16 residues long. Germline loops: CDR1 SNHLY, CDR2 FYNNEI. V shed 4 bases and J 4 bases; nucleotides not matched to a gene: 9. Written as DNA, the CDR3 is TGTGCCAGCAGTGTCGGGGGGGCATTCTTATACAATGAGCAGTTCTTC. Its translation is CASSVGGAFLYNEQFF. The whole variable domain, remainder taken from reference TRBV2 and TRBJ2-1, is EPEVTQTPSHQVTQMGQEVILRCVPISNHLYFYWYRQILGQKVEFLVSFYNNEISEKSEIFDDQFSVERPDGSNFTLKIRSTKLEDSAMYFCASSVGGAFLYNEQFFGPGTRLTVL.

This clone appeared a single time. The rearrangement uses TRBV5-1 and TRBJ1-3; D call uncertain. Germline CDR1 and CDR2: SGHRS and YFSETQ. V was trimmed by 2 bases and J by 0 bases, leaving 12 bases between them. CDR3 length equals 16 residues. CDR3 nucleotide sequence: TGCGCCAGCAGCTTTGACGGAGGTTACTCTGGAAACACCATATATTTT. Its protein product is CASSFDGGYSGNTIYF.

DNA of the CDR3: TGTGCCAGCAGTGAAGGGGGCTACGAGCAGTACTTC. It is translated as CASSEGGYEQYF. The V call is TRBV6-1, the J call TRBJ2-7; D gene uncertain. The germline V gene has CDR1 MNHNS and CDR2 SASEGT. The CDR3 is 12 residues long. Trimming shortened V by 1 base and J by 3 bases, and 4 bases separated the two germline ends.

The chain uses TRBV5-4 and TRBJ1-2; a possible D gene is TRBD1 (5 bases). This CDR3 is built from 12 residues. The V and J ends lost 4 bases and 4 bases respectively, with 8 bases between them. The germline CDR1 and CDR2 sequences are SGHNT and YYREEE (reference sequence). The CDR3 nucleotides read TGTGCCAGCAGCGGGGGTTTCTATGGCTACACCTTC. It is translated as CASSGGFYGYTF.

This clone was observed a single time. This rearrangement joins TRBV6-4 to TRBJ2-3, with 10 positions matching TRBD2. The CDR3 consists of 15 residues. The junction had 4 bases not matched to a gene; V was cut back by 3 bases and J by 4 bases. In germline, CDR1 is MRHNA, CDR2 SNTAGT. The CDR3 spells CASSETAGGADTQYF. The CDR3 DNA follows: TGTGCCAGCAGTGAGACAGCGGGGGGGGCAGATACGCAGTATTTT.

J is TRBJ2-3 and V is TRBV6-4; 11 positions match TRBD2. Germline CDR1 and CDR2: MRHNA and SNTAGT. V trimming: 3 bases; J trimming: 2 bases; junction bases outside the gene matches: 1. The CDR3 is 15 residues long. The CDR3 nucleotides are TGTGCCAGCAGTGAGGGACTAGCGGCCACAGATACGCAGTATTTT. Translation gives CASSEGLAATDTQYF.

V gene TRBV5-4 combines with J gene TRBJ2-2; D call uncertain. The V end lost 2 bases, the J end lost 6 bases, and 5 bases lay between the germline ends. In germline, CDR1 is SGHNT, CDR2 YYREEE (reference sequence). CDR3 length equals 12 residues. CDR3 amino acids: CASSFKAGELFF. CDR3 in DNA: TGTGCCAGCAGCTTCAAAGCCGGGGAGCTGTTTTTT.

To note about this clone: One end of the junction fails to match germline, which may point to a read error. CDR3 coding DNA: TGTGCCAGCAGCCTAAGGGGGGCCGGGGAGACCCAGCACTTC. This encodes CASSLRGAGETQHF. This rearrangement joins TRBV13 to TRBJ2-5, with D perhaps matching TRBD1 or TRBD2 (6 bases each). This CDR3 is 14 amino acids long. CDR1 and CDR2 (germline): PRHDT, FYEKMQ (reference sequence). The whole variable domain, filled in from reference TRBV13 and TRBJ2-5, reads AAGVIQSPRHLIKEKRETATLKCYPIPRHDTVYWYQQGPGQDPQFLISFYEKMQSDKGSIPDRFSAQQFSDYHSELNMSSLELGDSALYFCASSLRGAGETQHFGPGTRLLVL.

J is TRBJ1-1 and V is TRBV7-2, with D possibly being TRBD1 (5 bases). V lost 5 bases, J lost 4 bases, and 11 bases lay in between. Germline assignment: CDR1 SGHTA and CDR2 FQGNSA. The CDR3 length is 13 residues. CDR3: CASSLGLGTEAFF. In DNA, the CDR3 is TGTGCCAGCAGCCTGGGGCTCGGCACTGAAGCTTTCTTT. Supplemented by reference TRBV7-2 and TRBJ1-1, the full variable domain reads GAGVSQSPSNKVTEKGKDVELRCDPISGHTALYWYRQSLGQGLEFLIYFQGNSAPDKSGLPSDRFSAERTGGSVSTLTIQRTQQEDSAVYLCASSLGLGTEAFFGQGTRLTVV.

The rearrangement uses TRBV30 and TRBJ1-5, with 9 bases identical to TRBD1. CDR3 length equals 12 residues. Germline V CDR1 and CDR2: GTSNPN, SVGIG (reference sequence). Unmatched junction bases numbered 2, after V lost 7 bases and J lost 4 bases. Written as DNA, the CDR3 is TGTGCCTCCGGACAGGGGAATCAGCCCCAGCATTTT. Its translation is CASGQGNQPQHF.

The V and J genes are TRBV5-1 and TRBJ2-5, with D possibly TRBD1 on 5 matching bases. CDR1 is SGHRS and CDR2 is YFSETQ in the germline V gene. Trimming shortened V by 3 bases and J by 4 bases, and 13 bases separated the two germline ends. This CDR3 region has 14 residues. CDR3 nucleotides: TGCGCCAGCAGCTGGGGCATTCTAGGAGAGACCCAGTACTTC. Protein sequence: CASSWGILGETQYF.

The CDR3 DNA follows: TGTGCCAGCAGCTTAGATGCAGGGTCACCCCTCCACTTT. As protein: CASSLDAGSPLHF. The rearrangement joins TRBV7-8 to TRBJ1-6; D perhaps matches TRBD1 (5 bases). The CDR3 runs 13 residues. Germline V gene data show CDR1 as SGHVS and CDR2 as FQNEAQ. The V gene lost 1 base and the J gene lost 10 bases, with 8 bases spanning the gap.

The V call is TRBV14, the J call TRBJ1-2; 7 nucleotides align to TRBD1. The V and J ends lost 0 bases and 4 bases, in that order; junction bases with no gene match: 8. The CDR3 covers 16 residues. Germline V gene data show CDR1 as SGHDN and CDR2 as FVKESK. CDR3 residues: CASSQDLTGVAYGYTF. As DNA, the CDR3 is TGTGCCAGCAGCCAAGATCTAACAGGGGTCGCCTATGGCTACACCTTC.

The V and J genes are TRBV18 and TRBJ1-1, with D unclear. The V gene's germline CDR1 is KGHSH and CDR2 LQKENI. The CDR3 has 12 amino acids. The V and J ends lost 1 base and 4 bases respectively, with 4 bases between them. CDR3 DNA sequence: TGTGCCAGCTCACCACAGACCACTGAAGCTTTCTTT. Protein product: CASSPQTTEAFF.

This chain connects TRBV15 to TRBJ1-6; D unclear. V lost 0 bases to trimming and J lost 8 bases, with 14 bases between them. The CDR3 is 16 amino acids. Germline CDR1 is LNHNV and CDR2 is YYDKDF (reference sequence). Here the CDR3 reads CATSRDRQALDSPLHF. The CDR3 DNA sequence: TGTGCCACCAGCAGAGATCGGCAGGCCTTAGATTCACCCCTCCACTTT.

The chain couples TRBV10-3 to TRBJ1-2; D possibly corresponds to TRBD1 (6 bases). The CDR3 runs to 14 residues. CDR1 is ENHRY and CDR2 is SYGVKD in the germline V gene. Trimming stripped 7 bases from V and 3 bases from J, with 15 bases between. CDR3 in DNA: TGTGCCATCAAACCACAGGGAGGAGACTATGGCTACACCTTC. It is translated as CAIKPQGGDYGYTF.